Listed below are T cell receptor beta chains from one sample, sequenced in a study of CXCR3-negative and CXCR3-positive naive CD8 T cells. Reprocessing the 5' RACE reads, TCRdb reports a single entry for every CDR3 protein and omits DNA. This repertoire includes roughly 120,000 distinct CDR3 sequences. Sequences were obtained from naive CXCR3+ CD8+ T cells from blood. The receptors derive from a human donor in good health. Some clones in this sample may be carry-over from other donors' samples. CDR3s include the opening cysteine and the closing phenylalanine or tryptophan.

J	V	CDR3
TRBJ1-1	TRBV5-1	CASSQDGIWTEAFF
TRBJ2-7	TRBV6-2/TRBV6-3	CASSDGTQYEQYF
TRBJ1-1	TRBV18	CASSPPDSGTEAFF
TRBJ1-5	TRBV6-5	CASSQRTGYQPQHF
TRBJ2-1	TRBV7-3	CASSLPGNHNEQFF
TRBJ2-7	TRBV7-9	CASSPQGFYEQYF
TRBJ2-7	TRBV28	CASITSTGTYEQYF
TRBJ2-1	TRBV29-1	CGVGGGPYNEQFF
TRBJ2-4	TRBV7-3	CASSFDAIQYF
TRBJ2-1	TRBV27	CASSFTRNTYNEQFF
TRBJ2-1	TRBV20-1	CSAKTILGGAEQFF
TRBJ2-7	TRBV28	CASRPPTQGVNEQYF
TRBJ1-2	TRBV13	CASSSSHGYTF
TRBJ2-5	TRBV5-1	CASSPTTSVETQYF
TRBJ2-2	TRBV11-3	CASSFRGTNTGELFF
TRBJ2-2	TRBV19	CASSYRDTYTGELFF
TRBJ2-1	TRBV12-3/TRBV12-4	CASSFRGNGNEQFF
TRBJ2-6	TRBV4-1	CASRRLGRSSGANVLTF
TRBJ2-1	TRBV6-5	CASSYSPLTRDEQFF
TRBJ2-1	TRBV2	CASKALSEHNEQFF
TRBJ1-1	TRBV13	CASSSAGNTEAFF
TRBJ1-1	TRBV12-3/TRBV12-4	CASSPRRGGTEAFF
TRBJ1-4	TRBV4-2	CASSQTQGAIEKLFF
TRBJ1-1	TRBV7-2	CASRRGQNTEAFF
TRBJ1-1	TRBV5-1	CASSGGWGEANTEAFF
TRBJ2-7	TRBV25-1	CASSEFYTCEQYF
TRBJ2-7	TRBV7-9	CASSSKTREAYEQYF
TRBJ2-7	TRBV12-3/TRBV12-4	CASRSRQGFSYEQYF
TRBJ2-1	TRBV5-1	CASSWDRDEQFF
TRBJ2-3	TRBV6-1	CASSEEPGPAVDTQYF
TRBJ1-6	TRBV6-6	CASSYALGPNSPLHF
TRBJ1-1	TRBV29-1	CSVEDQNTEAFF
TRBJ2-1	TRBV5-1	CASSSGFGFLTDEQFF
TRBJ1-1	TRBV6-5	CASSYSRGGTEAFF
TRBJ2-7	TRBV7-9	CASSQLTSWDEQYF
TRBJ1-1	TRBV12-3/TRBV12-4	CASSIWPANTEAFF
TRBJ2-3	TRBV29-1	CSVDDLREPDTQYF
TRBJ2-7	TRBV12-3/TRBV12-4	CASSWGVSYEQYF
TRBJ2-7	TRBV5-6	CASSSRLIYEQYF
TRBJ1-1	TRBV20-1	CSASGQGDTEAFF
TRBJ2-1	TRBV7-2	CASSLGVGGPPYNEQFF
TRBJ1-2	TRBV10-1	CASSESHRDDYVDTF
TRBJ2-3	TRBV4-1	CASSQGLREGTDTQYF
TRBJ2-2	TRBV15	CATSPYTGELFF
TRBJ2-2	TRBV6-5	CASSNDKGTGELFF
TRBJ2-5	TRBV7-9	CASSLPGGSEETQYF
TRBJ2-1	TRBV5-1	CASSFSYNEQFF